A selection of T cell receptor beta chains follows, all from one sample in a study of T cells in Graves' hyperthyroidism and ophthalmopathy. Using its own MiXCR run on the multiplex PCR reads, TCRdb lists one record per CDR3 protein. The table includes under 650,000 distinct CDR3 sequences, 15% to 20% detected once. Sample: blood. The origin of the receptors is a young woman with Graves' hyperthyroidism. Each CDR3 is given with its conserved first and last residue. A D gene is named only where the DNA matches it firmly. Only some rows state a clone size, as once, few, many or a class for expanded clones.

clone_size	d_call	j_call	v_call	cdr3_nt	cdr3_aa
many	-	TRBJ2-5	TRBV15	TGTGCCACCAGCAGAGATCTTGGGCAAGAGACCCAGTACTTC	CATSRDLGQETQYF
many	TRBD2	TRBJ2-3	TRBV29-1	TGCAGCGTTGAAGGCTCAGCGGGAGGGGCAGATACGCAGTATTTT	CSVEGSAGGADTQYF
once	-	TRBJ2-1	TRBV5-1	TGCGCCAGCAGCTTGGGGAGCTCCTACAATGAGCAGCTCTTC	CASSLGSSYNEQLF
many	TRBD2	TRBJ2-1	TRBV20-1	TGCAGTGCTCCCGCTCTAGCGGGGTCGGTCAATGAGCAGTTCTTC	CSAPALAGSVNEQFF
many	TRBD2	TRBJ2-3	TRBV13	TGTGCCAGCAGCCGCCCCACTAGCGGGAGGGCCGAAGATACGCAGTATTTT	CASSRPTSGRAEDTQYF
-	TRBD1	TRBJ1-2	TRBV2	TGTGCCAACACCGCAGGGGGCGCATTCTATGGCTACACCTTC	CANTAGGAFYGYTF
few	-	TRBJ1-2	TRBV19	TGTGCCAGTAGTATTGACGGGGCCGTCTATGGCTACACCTTC	CASSIDGAVYGYTF
-	TRBD2	TRBJ2-5	TRBV20-1	TGCAGTGCCCGGACTAGCGGGAATACGGAGACCCAGTACTTC	CSARTSGNTETQYF
few	-	TRBJ1-5	TRBV2	TGTGCCAGCAGGATCGGGGGTCAGCCCCAGCATTTT	CASRIGGQPQHF
many	-	TRBJ2-7	TRBV28	TGTGCCAGCAGTTCCCGGGGGCCGGGAGCCCCCGAGCAGTACTTC	CASSSRGPGAPEQYF
many	-	TRBJ2-5	TRBV3-1	TGTGCCAGCAGCCAAGGCCTAGACGCCCTAGGTGAGACCCAGTACTTC	CASSQGLDALGETQYF
many	TRBD1	TRBJ2-5	TRBV28	TGTGCCAGCAGTCTTGGGACAGGGAGGGGAATGGAGACCCAGTACTTC	CASSLGTGRGMETQYF
-	-	TRBJ2-1	TRBV7-3	TGTGCCAGCAGCTCCCCGCTGTTTGGGGGGAATGAGCAGTTCTTC	CASSSPLFGGNEQFF
many	-	TRBJ2-7	TRBV27	TGTGCCAGCAGTTTTGGGTCTCAGGGCTACGAGCAGTACTTC	CASSFGSQGYEQYF
many	TRBD2	TRBJ2-3	TRBV27	TGTGCCAGCAGTTTATTCCCAGCGGGGCTAAGCACAGATACGCAGTATTTT	CASSLFPAGLSTDTQYF
once	-	TRBJ2-1	TRBV9	TGTGCCAGCAGCGTAGGGGCTAGCGAGCACAATGAGCAGTTCTTC	CASSVGASEHNEQFF
many	-	TRBJ2-7	TRBV3-1	TGTGCCAGCAGCCAGCCGGGCCCCCTGGACTACGAGCAGTACTTC	CASSQPGPLDYEQYF
many	-	TRBJ2-1	TRBV7-9	TGTGCCAGCAGCTTTTTAGGAACGGGAAAGAATGAGCAGTTCTTC	CASSFLGTGKNEQFF
-	-	TRBJ2-5	TRBV12-3/TRBV12-4	TGTGCCAGCAGTTTTAGAAGTAGGGGGTTAGAGACCCAGTACTTC	CASSFRSRGLETQYF
few	TRBD2	TRBJ2-3	TRBV4-2	TGTGCCAGCAGCCAATTCTCCGGACTAGCGGGAGAGCAGACGCAGTATTTT	CASSQFSGLAGEQTQYF
-	-	TRBJ1-2	TRBV12-5	TGTGCTAGTGGTTTGGGCAGTCCGGGAGGCTACACCTTC	CASGLGSPGGYTF
many	-	TRBJ2-4	TRBV3-1	TGTGCCAGCAGCCAAGAAAAGTTGGGTGTAGCCAAAAACATTCAGTACTTC	CASSQEKLGVAKNIQYF
many	-	TRBJ1-5	TRBV30	TGTGCCTGGAGTAAAGGGGGGAATCAGCCCCAGCATTTT	CAWSKGGNQPQHF
few	-	TRBJ1-2	TRBV6-5	TGTGCCAGCAGTTATACCGGGAACGGCTACACCTTC	CASSYTGNGYTF
many	-	TRBJ1-2	TRBV12-3/TRBV12-4	TGTGCCAGCAGCTTAGTATCAGGGACTAACTATGGCTACACCTTC	CASSLVSGTNYGYTF
many	-	TRBJ2-7	TRBV29-1	TGCAGCGTCGAGGGGTCGAGAAGGGAGCAGTACTTC	CSVEGSRREQYF
many	TRBD1	TRBJ2-7	TRBV29-1	TGCAGCGCCGGGCCGGGACAGGGGGGCTACGAGCAGTACTTC	CSAGPGQGGYEQYF
many	TRBD1	TRBJ2-5	TRBV28	TGTGCCAGCAGGCTCGGACAGGCCCAGTACTTC	CASRLGQAQYF
many	-	TRBJ1-1	TRBV9	TGTGCCAGCAGCGAAGGACAGTGGACTGAAGCTTTCTTT	CASSEGQWTEAFF
many	TRBD1	TRBJ2-1	TRBV2	TGTGCCAGCAGCGCTCCGGACAGGGCCAATGAGCAGTTCTTC	CASSAPDRANEQFF
few	-	TRBJ2-3	TRBV11-1	TGTGCCAGCAGCAGCCAGCGGGTTAGCACAGATACGCAGTATTTT	CASSSQRVSTDTQYF
many	TRBD1	TRBJ1-2	TRBV30	TGTGCCTGGAGTGTGGACAGGTTTGGCTACACCTTC	CAWSVDRFGYTF
-	-	TRBJ2-7	TRBV7-8	TGTGCCAGCAGCTTTCGAGGACGGACCTACGAGCAGTACTTC	CASSFRGRTYEQYF
-	-	TRBJ2-5	TRBV30	TGTGCTGCAGGGTTCCGAGAGACCCAGTACTTC	CAAGFRETQYF
few	-	TRBJ2-2	TRBV19	TGTGCCAGTAGTAGAGGAGTAGTCACCGGGGAGCTGTTTTTT	CASSRGVVTGELFF
many	-	TRBJ2-7	TRBV4-2	TGTGCCAGCAGCCAAGATAACGAGCAGTACTTC	CASSQDNEQYF
many	-	TRBJ2-6	TRBV7-2	TGTGCCAGCAGCCCTCCCCGGGGTGCGTATACCGGGGCCAACGTCCTGACTTTC	CASSPPRGAYTGANVLTF
-	-	TRBJ2-5	TRBV4-1	TGCGCCAGCAGCCAAGGGGTTGCCAGAGAGACCCAGTACTTC	CASSQGVARETQYF
few	-	TRBJ2-7	TRBV10-2	TGCGCCAGCAGTGAGTCTCACGAGCAGTACTTC	CASSESHEQYF
many	-	TRBJ1-2	TRBV10-3	TGTGCCATCAACGGAGGGGGGCCTCCAACCGGCTACACCTTC	CAINGGGPPTGYTF
few	-	TRBJ2-3	TRBV5-1	TGCGCCAGCAGCTCCCACTTCGAGGGGGGTACGCAGTATTTT	CASSSHFEGGTQYF
-	-	TRBJ1-2	TRBV7-9	TGTGCCAGCAGCCCGAGAGGGCAGGTGGACCCCCACTATGGCTACACCTTC	CASSPRGQVDPHYGYTF
-	-	TRBJ1-3	TRBV9	TGTGCCAGCACCAATAACTCTGGAAACACCATATATTTT	CASTNNSGNTIYF
-	-	TRBJ2-3	TRBV19	TGTGCCAGTAGTATAGACAGCACAGATACGCAGTATTTT	CASSIDSTDTQYF
many	TRBD2	TRBJ2-7	TRBV7-2	TGTGCCAGCAGCTTTCGCAGCGGGGGAAGCTCCTACGAGCAGTACTTC	CASSFRSGGSSYEQYF
-	-	TRBJ2-2	TRBV6-1	TGTGCCAGCAGATCAGAGAACACCGGGGAGCTGTTTTTT	CASRSENTGELFF
-	-	TRBJ2-1	TRBV7-8	TGTGCCAGCAGCTTACTCCCGGGGTCCTACAATGAGCAGCTCTTC	CASSLLPGSYNEQLF
many	TRBD1	TRBJ1-5	TRBV7-2	TGTGCCAGCAGCGCCCGCGCAGGGGGGGATCAGCCCCAGCATTTT	CASSARAGGDQPQHF
few	-	TRBJ2-6	TRBV12-5	TGTGCTAGTGGTTTTTCTGGGGCTGGGGCCAACGTCCCGACTTTC	CASGFSGAGANVPTF
few	TRBD1	TRBJ1-4	TRBV20-1	TGCAGTGCTATGGGACAGAGTGAAAAACTGTTTTTT	CSAMGQSEKLFF
few	TRBD2	TRBJ2-3	TRBV7-9	TGTGCCAGCAGCTTAGGGTGGACTAGCGGCACAGATACGCAGTATTTT	CASSLGWTSGTDTQYF
-	-	TRBJ2-1	TRBV7-9	TGTGCCAGCAGCTACGGGGGCCCAGTAAGCTCCTACAATGAGCAGTTCTTC	CASSYGGPVSSYNEQFF
few	TRBD1	TRBJ2-3	TRBV4-2	TGTGCCAGCAGCCAACAGACAGGGCATGAAGATACGCAGTATTTT	CASSQQTGHEDTQYF
many	TRBD2	TRBJ2-7	TRBV19	TGTGCCAGCAGTCCAGCGGGAGGGCCCTACGAGCAGTACTTC	CASSPAGGPYEQYF
-	TRBD1	TRBJ2-7	TRBV4-1	TGCGCCAGCAGCCAAGGGACAGGGGGTTACGACCAGTACTTC	CASSQGTGGYDQYF
many	TRBD1	TRBJ2-1	TRBV20-1	TGCAGTGCTAATCCGGGACAGGGCTACAATGAGCAGTTCTTC	CSANPGQGYNEQFF
-	TRBD2	TRBJ2-3	TRBV13	TGTGCCAGCACCATCCGTGGACTAGCGGGACCAGATACGCAGTATTTT	CASTIRGLAGPDTQYF
-	TRBD1	TRBJ1-2	TRBV25-1	TGTGCATCGGGGGGACAGGGACCCAACTATGGCTACACCTTC	CASGGQGPNYGYTF